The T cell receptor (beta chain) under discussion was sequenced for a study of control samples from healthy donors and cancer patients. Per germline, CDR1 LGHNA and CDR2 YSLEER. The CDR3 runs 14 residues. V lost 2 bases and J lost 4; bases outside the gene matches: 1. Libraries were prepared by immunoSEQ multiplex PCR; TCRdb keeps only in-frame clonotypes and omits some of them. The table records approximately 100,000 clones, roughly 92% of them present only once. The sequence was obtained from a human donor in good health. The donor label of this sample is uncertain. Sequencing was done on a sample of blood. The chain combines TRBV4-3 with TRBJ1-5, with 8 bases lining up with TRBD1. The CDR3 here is CASSQRQGNQPQHF. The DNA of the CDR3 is TGCGCCAGCAGCCAAAGACAGGGGAATCAGCCCCAGCATTTT.